The 17 T cell receptor beta chains below come from one sample, sequenced in a study of T-cell reconstitution after alpha-beta-depleted transplantation in children. Unique molecular identifiers were incorporated when the TCRbeta library was constructed. TCRdb reprocessed the PCR reads via MiXCR and lists one record per CDR3 protein. The sample holds hundreds of thousands of distinct CDR3 sequences; approximately 17% are singletons and the top ten take about two fifths. Sequences were derived from PBMCs, mostly from graft donor cells, sampled 360 days after TCRalphabeta/CD19-depleted stem cell transplant. These receptors were obtained from a male patient aged 2-15 years who had a stem cell transplant for acute lymphoblastic leukemia, so the T cells may come from the graft donor.

V and J are TRBV10-3 and TRBJ2-3, with TRBD2 matching 7 bases. The V gene's germline CDR1 is ENHRY and CDR2 SYGVKD. Trimming removed 7 bases from V and 1 base from J; junction bases left unmatched: 5. This CDR3 spans 14 amino acids. The CDR3 is CAINRGERTDTQYF. The CDR3 coding sequence is TGTGCCATCAACCGGGGGGAGCGCACAGATACGCAGTATTTT.

The rearrangement links TRBV12-3 or TRBV12-4 to TRBJ2-2; 12 bases fit TRBD2. V was clipped by 0 bases and J by 7 bases; unmatched bases: 18. The CDR3 is 21 residues long. The CDR3 DNA is TGTGCCAGCAGTTTAGCCGGACCACGGGGTTCTAGCGGGAGGGGGAACGGGGAGCTGTTTTTT. It specifies CASSLAGPRGSSGRGNGELFF.

This clonotype occurred once. This chain uses TRBV4-2 with TRBJ2-2; 11 bases are shared with TRBD2. V dropped 0 bases and J dropped 6; count of bases not matched to a gene: 6. The CDR3 covers 17 residues. Germline CDR1 is LGHNA and CDR2 is YNFKEQ. The CDR3 region has the DNA TGTGCCAGCAGCCAAGACTTTAGCGGGGGGGCCCCCGGGGAGCTGTTTTTT. This encodes CASSQDFSGGAPGELFF.

The rearrangement joins TRBV2 to TRBJ1-4; D is unclear. Looked up from germline, CDR1 is SNHLY and CDR2 is FYNNEI. The CDR3 spans 14 residues. V lost 2 bases to trimming and J lost 5 bases, with 9 bases between them. CDR3 amino acids: CASSERMGNEKLFF. The CDR3 bases are TGTGCCAGCAGTGAACGGATGGGAAATGAAAAACTGTTTTTT. The full variable domain, its missing parts supplied by reference TRBV2 and TRBJ1-4, is EPEVTQTPSHQVTQMGQEVILRCVPISNHLYFYWYRQILGQKVEFLVSFYNNEISEKSEIFDDQFSVERPDGSNFTLKIRSTKLEDSAMYFCASSERMGNEKLFFGSGTQLSVL.

This clonotype was seen a handful of times. J is TRBJ1-4 and V is TRBV4-2, with D possibly TRBD1 on 5 matching bases. The CDR3 loop spans 16 amino acids. The V gene's germline CDR1 is LGHNA and CDR2 YNFKEQ. The V and J ends lost 2 bases and 5 bases respectively, with 15 bases between them. CDR3 in amino acids: CASSQHSGARNEKLFF. CDR3 nucleotide sequence: TGTGCCAGCAGCCAACATTCCGGGGCGCGGAATGAAAAACTGTTTTTT.

This clonotype was seen a handful of times. The chain couples TRBV7-6 to TRBJ2-2, with 8 bases fitting TRBD1. Germline V gene sequence: CDR1 SGHVS, CDR2 FNYEAQ. The V gene end was trimmed by 4 bases and the J gene end by 9 bases; junction bases not matched to a gene: 13. The CDR3 sequence is 16 residues long. CDR3 residues: CASSSPPGQEGRELFF. CDR3 in DNA: TGTGCCAGCAGCTCTCCACCGGGACAGGAAGGGCGGGAGCTGTTTTTT.

The chain has TRBV5-1 and TRBJ2-5; D possibly corresponds to TRBD1 (5 bases). CDR1 SGHRS and CDR2 YFSETQ come from the germline V gene. The CDR3 runs to 16 residues. V lost 0 bases to trimming and J lost 0 bases, with 12 bases between them. CDR3 nucleotide sequence: TGCGCCAGCAGCTTGGGGCCTGGGGCGGACCAAGAGACCCAGTACTTC. It encodes CASSLGPGADQETQYF.

The gene calls are TRBV7-9 and TRBJ1-1; 7 bases fit TRBD1. The CDR3 contains 15 residues. Germline values: CDR1 SEHNR, CDR2 FQNEAQ (reference sequence). Trimming removed 5 bases from V and 11 bases from J; junction bases left unmatched: 17. DNA for the CDR3: TGTGCCAGCAGCCGGCTCAAGACAGGGTGGGATGCGGCTTTCTTT. It encodes CASSRLKTGWDAAFF.

The chain carries TRBV19 and TRBJ1-5, with 9 nucleotides matching TRBD1. With 10 bases clipped from V and 3 bases from J, the junction kept 7 bases outside the gene matches. Per germline, CDR1 LNHDA and CDR2 SQIVND (reference sequence). CDR3 length: 14 residues. The DNA for the CDR3 is TGTGCCACATGGACAGGGGAGGACAATCAGCCCCAGCATTTT. It translates to CATWTGEDNQPQHF.

V gene TRBV7-2 combines with J gene TRBJ2-5; D not resolved. The CDR3 covers 13 residues. The germline V and J ends were trimmed by 1 base and 5 bases, with 8 bases remaining between them. Germline V CDR1 and CDR2: SGHTA, FQGNSA. The CDR3 nucleotides read TGTGCCAGCAGCTTAGGATCCGCCGAGACCCAGTACTTC. This translates into CASSLGSAETQYF. Full variable domain (remainder filled in from reference TRBV7-2 and TRBJ2-5): GAGVSQSPSNKVTEKGKDVELRCDPISGHTALYWYRQSLGQGLEFLIYFQGNSAPDKSGLPSDRFSAERTGGSVSTLTIQRTQQEDSAVYLCASSLGSAETQYFGPGTRLLVL.

The rearrangement uses TRBV6-2 or TRBV6-3 and TRBJ2-7; D not resolved. The CDR3 runs 11 residues. Germline V lookup: CDR1 MNHEY, CDR2 SVGEGT. V gave up 7 bases and J gave up 6 bases, with 10 bases separating them. CDR3 DNA sequence: TGTGCCAGCACCAAAAGAGGCGAGCAGTACTTC. Amino acid sequence: CASTKRGEQYF.

This rearrangement joins TRBV11-2 to TRBJ2-1, with D possibly TRBD2 on 7 matching bases. The CDR3 spans 17 residues. The V end lost 4 bases, the J end lost 7 bases, and 23 bases lay between the germline ends. Germline V gene sequence: CDR1 SGHAT, CDR2 FQNNGV. CDR3 sequence reads: CASSSGVMGEGPNEQFF. CDR3 coding DNA: TGTGCCAGCAGCTCAGGGGTAATGGGGGAGGGCCCAAATGAGCAGTTCTTC.

This clonotype was picked up a small number of times. CDR3 loop: CASSLTPRGLYEQYF. CDR3 bases: TGTGCCAGCAGTTTAACTCCCAGGGGGCTTTACGAGCAGTACTTC. This chain connects TRBV28 to TRBJ2-7; TRBD1 matches 8 bases. V shed 2 bases and J 4 bases; nucleotides not matched to a gene: 7. Germline-derived CDR1 and CDR2 are MDHEN and SYDVKM. The CDR3 has 15 residues.

This sequence joins TRBV7-9 and TRBJ2-7; a weak D match, TRBD1 (6 bases). The germline CDR1 and CDR2 sequences are SEHNR and FQNEAQ (reference sequence). The length of the CDR3 is 14 residues. Trimming took 5 bases from V and 2 from J, leaving 13 bases between them. The CDR3 here is CASSDGTLTYEQYF. CDR3 bases: TGTGCCAGCAGCGACGGGACACTTACCTACGAGCAGTACTTC.

The CDR3 DNA reads TGTGCCAGCAGTGTGGAAAGAAGGGCAGATACGCAGTATTTT. Its translation is CASSVERRADTQYF. The V and J genes are TRBV2 and TRBJ2-3; D unresolved. The CDR3 extends over 14 amino acids. Germline V gives CDR1 SNHLY, CDR2 FYNNEI. The V end was cut by 4 bases, the J end by 4 bases, with 12 bases between.

V and J are TRBV18 and TRBJ2-7, with D perhaps TRBD2 (6 bases). Germline V gene lookup returns CDR1 KGHSH and CDR2 LQKENI. Trimming left V 4 bases short and J 2 bases short, with 15 bases between. This CDR3 contains 15 residues. The CDR3 nucleotides are TGTGCCAGCTCACAGTTGGGGACTTTCCCCTACGAGCAGTACTTC. Translating it yields CASSQLGTFPYEQYF.

This clonotype was counted between two and nine times. The V gene is TRBV6-2 or TRBV6-3, the J gene TRBJ2-7; D gene ambiguous. The CDR3 runs to 18 residues. From germline, CDR1 is MNHEY and CDR2 SVGEGT. V shed 0 bases and J shed 2 bases, with 20 bases lying between them. The CDR3 coding sequence is TGTGCCAGCAGTTACTCGGCCATGAAAGGAGCCCTAACCTACGAGCAGTACTTC. It translates to CASSYSAMKGALTYEQYF.